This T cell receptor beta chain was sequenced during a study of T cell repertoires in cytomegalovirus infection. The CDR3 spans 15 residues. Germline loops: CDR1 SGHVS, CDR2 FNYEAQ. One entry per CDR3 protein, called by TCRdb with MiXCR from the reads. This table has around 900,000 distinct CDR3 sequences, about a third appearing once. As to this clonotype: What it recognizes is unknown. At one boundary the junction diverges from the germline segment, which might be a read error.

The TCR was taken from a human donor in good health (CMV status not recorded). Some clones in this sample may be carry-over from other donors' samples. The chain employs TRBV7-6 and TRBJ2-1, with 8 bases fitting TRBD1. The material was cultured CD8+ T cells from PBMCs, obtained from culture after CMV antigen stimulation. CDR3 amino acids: CTSSYDRGVYNEQFF. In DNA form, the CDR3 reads TGTACCAGCAGCTACGACAGGGGCGTCTACAATGAGCAGTTCTTC. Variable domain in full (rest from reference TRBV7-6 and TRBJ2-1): GAGVSQSPRYKVTKRGQDVALRCDPISGHVSLYWYRQALGQGPEFLTYFNYEAQQDKSGLPNDRFSAERPEGSISTLTIQRTEQRDSAMYRCTSSYDRGVYNEQFFGPGTRLTVL.